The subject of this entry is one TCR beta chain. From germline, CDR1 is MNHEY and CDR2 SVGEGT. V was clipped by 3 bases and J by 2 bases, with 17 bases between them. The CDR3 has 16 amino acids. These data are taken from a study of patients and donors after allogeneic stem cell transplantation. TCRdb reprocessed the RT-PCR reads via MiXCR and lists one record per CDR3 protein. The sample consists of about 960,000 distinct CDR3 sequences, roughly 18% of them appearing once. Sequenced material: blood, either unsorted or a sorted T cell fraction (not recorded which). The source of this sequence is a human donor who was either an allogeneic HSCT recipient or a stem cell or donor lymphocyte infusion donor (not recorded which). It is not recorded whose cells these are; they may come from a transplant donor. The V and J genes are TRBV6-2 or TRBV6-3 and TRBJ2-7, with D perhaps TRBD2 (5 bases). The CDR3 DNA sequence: TGTGCCAGCAGTTATTTGGCGCGGGCTCCGACCTACGAGCAGTACTTC. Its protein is CASSYLARAPTYEQYF.